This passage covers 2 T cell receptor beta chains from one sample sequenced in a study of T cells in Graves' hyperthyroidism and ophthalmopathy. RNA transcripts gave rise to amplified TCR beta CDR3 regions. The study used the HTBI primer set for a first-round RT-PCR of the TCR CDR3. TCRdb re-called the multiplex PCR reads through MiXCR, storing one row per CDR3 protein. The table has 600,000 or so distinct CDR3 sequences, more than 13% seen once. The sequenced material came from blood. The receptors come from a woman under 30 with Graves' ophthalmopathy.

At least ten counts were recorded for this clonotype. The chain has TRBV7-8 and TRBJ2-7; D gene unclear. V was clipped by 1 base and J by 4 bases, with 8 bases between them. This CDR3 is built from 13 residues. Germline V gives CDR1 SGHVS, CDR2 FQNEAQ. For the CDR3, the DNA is TGTGCCAGCAGCTTAGGGGGTGAATACGAGCAGTACTTC. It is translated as CASSLGGEYEQYF.

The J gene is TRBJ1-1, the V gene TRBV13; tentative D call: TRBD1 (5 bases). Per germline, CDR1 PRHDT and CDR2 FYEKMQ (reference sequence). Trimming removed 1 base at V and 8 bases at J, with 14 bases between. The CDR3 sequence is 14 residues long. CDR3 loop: CASSLEGQGPEAFF. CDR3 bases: TGTGCCAGCAGCTTAGAGGGGCAGGGCCCCGAAGCTTTCTTT. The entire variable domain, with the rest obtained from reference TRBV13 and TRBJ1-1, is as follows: AAGVIQSPRHLIKEKRETATLKCYPIPRHDTVYWYQQGPGQDPQFLISFYEKMQSDKGSIPDRFSAQQFSDYHSELNMSSLELGDSALYFCASSLEGQGPEAFFGQGTRLTVV.